This TCR beta chain was found in a study of T cell repertoires in cytomegalovirus infection. The wider study: The study used recently identified HLA-C-restricted and well-studied HLA-B-restricted CMV epitopes. Both CMV infection and a matching HLA type were indicated by public TCR beta signatures.

TCRdb called the reads again in MiXCR, with one record for every CDR3 protein. The sample contains approximately 910,000 distinct CDR3 sequences, roughly 30% of which appear only once. Germline V lookup: CDR1 SEHNR, CDR2 FQNEAQ (reference sequence). The CDR3 loop spans 17 amino acids. The junction had 12 bases not matched to a gene; V was cut back by 4 bases and J by 1 base. This clonotype appeared a few times. As yet, its antigen is unknown. J is TRBJ2-7 and V is TRBV7-9; 8 bases agree with TRBD1. This TCR derives from a human donor in good health (CMV status not recorded). Some clones in this sample may be carry-over from other donors' samples. Specimen: cultured CD8+ T cells from PBMCs, collected from culture after CMV antigen stimulation. The CDR3 DNA follows: TGTGCCAGCAGCTCCCCAGGGGGGACAGGACCGTCCTACGAGCAGTACTTC. Translation: CASSSPGGTGPSYEQYF.